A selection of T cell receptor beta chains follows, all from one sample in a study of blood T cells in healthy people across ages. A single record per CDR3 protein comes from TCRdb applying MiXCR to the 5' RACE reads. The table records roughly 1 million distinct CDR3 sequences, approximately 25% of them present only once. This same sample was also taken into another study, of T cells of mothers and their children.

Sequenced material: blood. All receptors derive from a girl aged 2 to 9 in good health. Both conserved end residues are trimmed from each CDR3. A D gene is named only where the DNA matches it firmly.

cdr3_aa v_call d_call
SAEGDRVETQY TRBV29-1 TRBD1
SVEDRTYEQY TRBV29-1 .
ASSLNHINEQF TRBV11-2 .
SVAGVGTEAF TRBV29-1 .
ASSDRDEGELF TRBV7-9 TRBD1
ASSLAYSGDYEQY TRBV5-1 .
ASSSQTKYNEQF TRBV11-2 .
ASSQDIGGQNIQY TRBV4-2 .
SARTGVNRVAKNIQY TRBV20-1 TRBD1
SALPGFENTEAF TRBV20-1 .
ASSQVGPYEQY TRBV14 .
ASSLAPVTAETQY TRBV5-5 .
SARLAGEVTDTQY TRBV20-1 TRBD2
SGKLAGGSYNEQF TRBV29-1 TRBD2
ASSYSISQGYSYEQY TRBV6-2/TRBV6-3 .
SVALNSITYEQY TRBV29-1 .
SALAGVNEQF TRBV29-1 TRBD2
ASSLLGSNGARYNEQF TRBV27 .
ASSGSKNNEQF TRBV7-9 .
ASSSGVTLRTDTQY TRBV6-5 .
ASSMALAKNIQY TRBV19 .
ASSDAGGSETQY TRBV25-1 .
ATSREQEYNEQF TRBV15 .
ASSVARKGTDTQY TRBV5-1 .
ASSEATGTPAKNIQY TRBV12-3/TRBV12-4 .
ASSRGTGDTYSGANVLT TRBV7-8 TRBD1
ASRDSGSGDYGYT TRBV13 .
ASSGIPGNAATNEKLF TRBV6-1 .
ASSLSGRGAYGYT TRBV7-2 .